This paragraph reports one T cell receptor (beta chain). The target antigen is unknown. This entry is derived from a study of regulatory T cells in long-lasting Graves disease. The time point is: persistent/refractory GD, antithyroid drugs over 5 years with positive TRAb. Isolated PBMC RNA provided the starting material for the TCR library. Study-level points and caveats: Persistent cases favored TRBV28, TRBJ1-2 and TRBJ2-5.

Building of the TCR beta libraries involved iRepertoire HTBI primers and Arm-PCR of CDR3 regions. TCRdb used MiXCR to reprocess the multiplex PCR reads, holding one entry per CDR3 protein. Of more than 350,000 distinct CDR3 sequences in the sample, roughly a fifth were seen once. The CDR3 sequence is 14 residues long. Germline values: CDR1 SEHNR, CDR2 FQNEAQ (reference sequence). Trimming took 5 bases from V and 1 from J, leaving 11 bases between them. The chain recombines TRBV7-9 with TRBJ2-5, with unresolved D. The clonotype was recovered from a female donor with Graves disease. The sample here was peripheral blood mononuclear cells (PBMCs), taken when the disease was refractory, from a patient treated with antithyroid drugs. CDR3 sequence: CASSQVGSQETQYF. The CDR3 region has the DNA TGTGCCAGCAGCCAAGTAGGGTCCCAAGAGACCCAGTACTTC.